Presented here are 24 T cell receptor beta chains from one specimen sequenced in a study of CD8+CD57+ T cells in acquired aplastic anemia (dated by TCRdb to 2016 to 2019). The sequencing machine was an Illumina HiSeq 2000. Genomic DNA was used as template for profiling of TCR beta VDJ combinations and CDR3 sequences. Starting from the raw public reads, TCRdb applied fastp trimming at Q25, assembled clones with MiXCR and retained in-frame beta chains. Here each entry gathers all rows of one CDR3 protein and keeps the most common genes and DNA. The sample includes roughly 220,000 distinct CDR3 sequences, with about 60% observed a single time. The top ten hold under 60% of the sample. The patients picked for sequencing were ones in whom flow cytometry had shown an expansion of CD8+CD57+ cells. The sequenced material came from sorted CD4+, CD8+, or CD8+CD57+ T cells (not recorded which) from PBMCs. All receptors come from a human donor with aplastic anemia.

Concerning this clonotype: The junction departs from germline at one end; a sequencing error may be responsible. V usage is TRBV19 and J usage is TRBJ1-5; no firm D call. The CDR3 contains 14 residues. Germline CDR1 LNHDA, CDR2 SQIVND (reference sequence). CDR3 nucleotide sequence: TGTGCTAGTACAAGGACCTATAGCAATCAGCCCCAGCATTTT. This translates into CASTRTYSNQPQHF.

This clonotype was seen once. The V call is TRBV7-2, the J call TRBJ2-1, with D unclear. There are 14 residues in the CDR3. The V end lost 3 bases, the J end lost 9 bases, and 15 bases lay between the germline ends. Germline loops: CDR1 SGHTA, CDR2 FQGNSA. CDR3 DNA: TGTGCCAGCAGCTTCGACCTCAGAGGCGGTGAGCAGTTCTTC. Protein sequence: CASSFDLRGGEQFF.

This clonotype appeared a single time. This chain connects TRBV7-3 to TRBJ2-5; the D gene is possibly TRBD2 (5 bases). CDR1 and CDR2 from the germline V gene are SGHTA and FQGTGA. The CDR3 spans 13 residues. V was cut by 3 bases and J by 5 bases, with 10 bases left in between. CDR3 bases: TGTGCCAGCAGCTTTCGGGAAGGCGAGACCCAGTACTTC. This translates into CASSFREGETQYF. The full variable domain, completed using reference TRBV7-3 and TRBJ2-5, is GAGVSQTPSNKVTEKGKYVELRCDPISGHTALYWYRQSLGQGPEFLIYFQGTGAADDSGLPNDRFFAVRPEGSVSTLKIQRTERGDSAVYLCASSFREGETQYFGPGTRLLVL.

The chain carries TRBV20-1 and TRBJ2-1; either TRBD1 or TRBD2 may fit D (6 bases each). This CDR3 has 14 amino acids. Trimming left V 5 bases short and J 0 bases short, with 11 bases between. The germline V gene has CDR1 DFQATT and CDR2 SNEGSKA (reference sequence). CDR3 amino acids: CSAWRGVSYNEQFF. The CDR3, as DNA: TGCAGTGCTTGGAGGGGGGTCTCCTACAATGAGCAGTTCTTC.

CDR3 region: CASSIWGRDTEAFF. The CDR3 DNA reads as TGTGCCAGTAGTATATGGGGAAGGGACACTGAAGCTTTCTTT. The chain joins TRBV19 to TRBJ1-1; unclear D gene. CDR1 is LNHDA, CDR2 SQIVND, per germline (reference sequence). Trimming took 2 bases from V and 3 from J, leaving 10 bases between them. The CDR3 is 14 amino acids.

This clonotype has only a few counts. The chain links TRBV20-1 to TRBJ2-7; D is undetermined. Germline values: CDR1 DFQATT, CDR2 SNEGSKA (reference sequence). The CDR3 sequence is 13 residues long. V gave up 6 bases and J gave up 2 bases, with 14 bases separating them. The CDR3, as DNA: TGCAGTGCGGCGTGGGGTTCCCCCTACGAGCAGTACTTC. This sequence encodes CSAAWGSPYEQYF.

Concerning this clonotype itself: One end of the junction does not line up with germline, which may come from a read error. This chain connects TRBV7-2 to TRBJ2-7; possible D gene TRBD2, 7 bases. CDR1 is SGHTA, CDR2 FQGNSA, per germline. The CDR3 is 14 amino acids. The CDR3 region is CASSLGGGTYGQYF. The CDR3 bases are TGTGCCAGCAGCTTAGGCGGGGGCACCTACGGGCAGTACTTC.

To note about this clonotype: A junction boundary mismatches the germline segment, possibly from a read error. The rearrangement links TRBV7-4 to TRBJ1-6; a possible D gene is TRBD1 (5 bases). CDR3 length equals 14 residues. The V gene's germline CDR1 is SGHVT and CDR2 SQSDAQ. CDR3 residues: CASSLAAGYSPLHF. CDR3 coding DNA: TGTGCCAGCAGCTTAGCGGCAGGGTATTCACCCCTCCACTTC.

The chain recombines TRBV10-3 with TRBJ2-3, with TRBD2 matching over 10 bases. In germline, CDR1 is ENHRY, CDR2 SYGVKD. The V and J ends lost 0 bases and 5 bases, in that order; junction bases with no gene match: 8. CDR3 size: 17 residues. The CDR3 nucleotides are TGTGCCATCAGTGAGTCTGGGAGCGGGAGGGCCAAAGATACGCAGTATTTT. Its translation is CAISESGSGRAKDTQYF.

This clonotype has more than one count but fewer than ten. The rearrangement uses TRBV7-9 and TRBJ2-7; 8 bases map to TRBD1. Germline lookup yields CDR1 SEHNR and CDR2 FQNEAQ (reference sequence). The CDR3 covers 12 residues. Trimming took 4 bases from V and 6 from J; bases not matched to a gene: 2. CDR3 in DNA: TGTGCCAGCAGCTGGACAGGGCCCGAGCAGTACTTC. It yields the protein CASSWTGPEQYF. The complete variable domain, with remaining parts taken from reference TRBV7-9 and TRBJ2-7, reads DTGVSQNPRHKITKRGQNVTFRCDPISEHNRLYWYRQTLGQGPEFLTYFQNEAQLEKSRLLSDRFSAERPKGSFSTLEIQRTEQGDSAMYLCASSWTGPEQYFGPGTRLTVT.

CDR3 protein: CASSKDRDTQYF. The CDR3, as DNA: TGTGCCAGCAGCAAGGACAGGGATACGCAGTATTTT. The V and J genes are TRBV7-9 and TRBJ2-3; 7 nucleotides line up with TRBD1. The CDR3 consists of 12 residues. CDR1 and CDR2 (germline): SEHNR, FQNEAQ (reference sequence). With 5 bases clipped from V and 6 bases from J, the junction kept 2 bases outside the gene matches.

The J gene is TRBJ2-6, the V gene TRBV7-6, with TRBD1 identical over 12 bases. The germline V gene has CDR1 SGHVS and CDR2 FNYEAQ. This CDR3 contains 19 residues. V was pared by 2 bases and J by 4 bases, with 9 bases of the junction left unmatched. CDR3 nucleotides: TGTGCCAGCAGCTTAAAGCCTGGGACAGGGGGCGGCGGGGCCAACGTCCTGACTTTC. Residues: CASSLKPGTGGGGANVLTF.

Many counts were recorded for this clonotype. The chain links TRBV27 to TRBJ2-2, with D possibly being TRBD1 (6 bases). The CDR3 totals 16 residues. Germline V gene sequence: CDR1 MNHEY, CDR2 SMNVEV (reference sequence). Trimming cost V 0 bases and J 6 bases, with 14 bases left between them. The CDR3 nucleotides are TGTGCCAGCAGTTTATCACACAGGGTTACGGCCGGGGAGCTGTTTTTT. Translation: CASSLSHRVTAGELFF.

Turning to this clonotype: Sequence at one end of the junction differs from germline and may be a read error. The chain carries TRBV7-9 and TRBJ2-5; D uncertain. This CDR3 contains 15 residues. Germline CDR1 and CDR2: SEHNR and FQNEAQ (reference sequence). The CDR3 here is CASSLAEAIQVTQYF. The CDR3 DNA reads as TGTGCCAGCAGCTTAGCGGAAGCAATCCAAGTGACCCAGTACTTC.

V is TRBV10-3 and J is TRBJ1-1; D may be TRBD1 (6 bases). CDR3 length equals 15 residues. The germline V gene has CDR1 ENHRY and CDR2 SYGVKD. V was cut by 0 bases and J by 6 bases, with 14 bases left in between. CDR3 sequence reads: CAISESAGVDAEAFF. In DNA, the CDR3 is TGTGCCATCAGTGAGTCGGCAGGGGTGGATGCTGAAGCTTTCTTT.

The V gene is TRBV10-1, the J gene TRBJ2-1, with 8 bases identical to TRBD2. The junction had 12 bases not matched to a gene; V was cut back by 6 bases and J by 11 bases. This CDR3 has 14 residues. Germline V gene data show CDR1 as WNHNN and CDR2 as SYGVQD (reference sequence). CDR3 nucleotide sequence: TGCGCCAGCAGCTTACCAGCGGGGGATAATAAGCAGTTCTTC. Encoded protein: CASSLPAGDNKQFF.

This clonotype was found a few times. The V gene is TRBV10-3, the J gene TRBJ1-2; D might be TRBD1 (5 bases). CDR3 length: 11 amino acids. V shed 7 bases and J shed 7 bases, with 10 bases lying between them. Germline V gives CDR1 ENHRY, CDR2 SYGVKD. The CDR3 DNA reads TGTGCCATCACTGGGGGGATTGGCTACACCTTC. Amino acid sequence: CAITGGIGYTF.

The chain joins TRBV20-1 to TRBJ2-1, with 9 bases that match TRBD2. CDR3 length equals 17 residues. J lost 2 bases, V lost 1 base, and 9 bases had no gene match. Germline CDR1 reads DFQATT; CDR2 reads SNEGSKA (reference sequence). CDR3 nucleotide sequence: TGCAGTGCTAGAGTTGGGTCCGGCGGGAGGGCCTACAATGAGCAGTTCTTC. Residues: CSARVGSGGRAYNEQFF.

The sample holds a few counts of this clonotype. This chain joins TRBV7-2 and TRBJ2-1; perhaps TRBD2 as D (5 bases). The CDR3 loop spans 14 amino acids. In germline, CDR1 is SGHTA, CDR2 FQGNSA. Trimming removed 1 base from V and 8 bases from J, with 12 bases in between. The CDR3 DNA sequence: TGTGCCAGCAGCTTAGGCGGGTCTGTCGATGAGCAGTTCTTC. This encodes CASSLGGSVDEQFF.

This clonotype was seen just once. The rearrangement links TRBV19 to TRBJ2-5; unclear D gene. The germline V gene has CDR1 LNHDA and CDR2 SQIVND (reference sequence). CDR3 length equals 13 residues. Trimming left V 5 bases short and J 1 base short, with 8 bases between. CDR3 sequence reads: CASSGVGQETQYF. DNA for the CDR3: TGTGCCAGTAGTGGGGTGGGCCAAGAGACCCAGTACTTC.

The chain has TRBV20-1 and TRBJ1-4; TRBD1 matches at 10 bases. The germline V gene encodes CDR1 DFQATT and CDR2 SNEGSKA (reference sequence). J was trimmed by 7 bases and V by 6 bases; bases with no gene match: 14. CDR3 length: 16 residues. The CDR3 nucleotides read TGCAGTGCCGGGGGGGGACAGGGGAGTGGAGGTGAAAAACTGTTTTTT. Translation: CSAGGGQGSGGEKLFF.

V and J are TRBV19 and TRBJ2-4; 12 nucleotides match TRBD2. V shed 4 bases and J 13 bases; nucleotides not matched to a gene: 11. Germline values: CDR1 LNHDA, CDR2 SQIVND (reference sequence). This CDR3 has 15 amino acids. The CDR3 DNA follows: TGTGCCAGTAGTAGAGGGACTAGCGGGCTGACTTTGCAGTACTTC. Its protein is CASSRGTSGLTLQYF.

This chain joins TRBV15 and TRBJ1-3; D remains unclear. Germline CDR1 and CDR2: LNHNV and YYDKDF (reference sequence). With 5 bases removed from V and 1 base from J, the gap between germline ends came to 6 bases. The CDR3 is 13 amino acids. CDR3 in DNA: TGTGCCACCAGCGCGCCATCTGGAAACACCATATATTTT. Protein sequence: CATSAPSGNTIYF.

This chain links TRBV7-9 with TRBJ1-1, with D maybe TRBD1 (6 bases). The germline V gene encodes CDR1 SEHNR and CDR2 FQNEAQ (reference sequence). The CDR3 consists of 13 residues. V was pared by 5 bases and J by 6 bases, with 13 bases between. CDR3 region: CASSTRTGSEAFF. The CDR3 nucleotides read TGTGCCAGCAGCACGAGAACAGGGTCTGAAGCTTTCTTT.